This TCR beta chain was documented in a study of human thymus T cells. Regarding the study as a whole: Across thymic and blood repertoires, the usage of V and J genes appeared to be biased. Related research reported highly overlapping thymic repertoires among unrelated individuals.

Trimming stripped 6 bases from V and 0 bases from J, with 6 bases between. This CDR3 has 13 residues. Germline V gives CDR1 MNHEY, CDR2 SVGAGI. Corrective heart surgery yielded resections, and these provided the thymus tissue. The donors were infants in Finland with congenital heart defects, otherwise immunologically healthy. Profiled with immunoSEQ multiplex PCR; TCRdb holds only in-frame clones, not every one. The sample carries tens of thousands of clones, 90% to 95% recorded once. Remarks on this clone: Its antigen remains unidentified.

The sample consisted of thymus tissue. The clonotype comes from a girl less than two years old with a congenital heart defect but otherwise immunologically healthy. The chain is built from TRBV6-5 and TRBJ2-1; D remains unclear. The CDR3 DNA reads as TGTGCCAGCAGAGAGAGCTCCTACAATGAGCAGTTCTTC. Translated: CASRESSYNEQFF.